A selection of T cell receptor beta chains follows, all from one sample in a study of early stage breast cancer tumors. TCRdb's copy holds only in-frame clones and misses some; the assay was immunoSEQ multiplex PCR. This sample carries just under 30,000 clones, approximately 84% of them seen once, and the ten largest clones take roughly 10%. Source material: blood. Receptors originate from a person aged 45 to 59 with breast cancer. Each CDR3 is given with its conserved first and last residue. The order of the fields is CDR3 protein, CDR3 DNA, clone size, V gene, D gene, J gene. D genes are given only for firm matches. Size values are once, few and many counts, or a class for expanded clones, and some rows have none.

CAWRHTGGGDEQYF TGTGCCTGGAGACATACTGGGGGAGGGGACGAGCAGTACTTC NA TRBV30 TRBD2 TRBJ2-7
CASSLGTGQPTDTQYF TGTGCCAGCAGTTTAGGGACGGGACAGCCCACAGATACGCAGTATTTT NA TRBV27 TRBD1 TRBJ2-3
CASSQEGGGGGNTGELFF TGCGCCAGCAGCCAAGAAGGGGGCGGGGGTGGGAACACCGGGGAGCTGTTTTTT NA TRBV4-3 NA TRBJ2-2
CASSDSLAGTDTQYF TGCGCCAGCAGTGATAGTCTAGCGGGCACAGATACGCAGTATTTT NA TRBV10-1 TRBD2 TRBJ2-3
CASSLVPLGDTEAFF TGTGCCAGCAGCTTGGTTCCCCTGGGGGACACTGAAGCTTTCTTT NA TRBV5-6 NA TRBJ1-1
CASSPRDHNEQFF TGTGCCAGCAGCCCTCGGGATCACAATGAGCAGTTCTTC NA TRBV11-1 NA TRBJ2-1
CASSRDQGLSYEQYF TGTGCCAGCAGCAGAGACCAGGGGTTATCCTACGAGCAGTACTTC few TRBV5-4 NA TRBJ2-7
CASSSVFSLQGNYGYTF TGTGCCAGCAGTTCGGTTTTCTCGCTCCAGGGCAACTATGGCTACACCTTC NA TRBV28 NA TRBJ1-2
CASRSPGTLTHLTDTQYF TGTGCCAGCAGATCCCCCGGGACACTAACGCACCTTACAGATACGCAGTATTTT NA TRBV28 NA TRBJ2-3
CASSLGRTLPEQFF TGTGCCAGCAGCTTGGGAAGGACCTTACCTGAGCAGTTCTTC once TRBV7-2 NA TRBJ2-1
CASSSTSVSDTQYF TGTGCCAGCAGCTCGACTAGCGTCTCAGATACGCAGTATTTT NA TRBV7-9 TRBD2 TRBJ2-3
CAWSRGLDGNIQYF TGTGCCTGGAGTAGAGGGCTAGACGGGAACATTCAGTACTTC NA TRBV30 NA TRBJ2-4
CASSPLFSGGANEQFF TGTGCCAGCAGCCCCCTCTTCAGCGGGGGGGCGAATGAGCAGTTCTTC NA TRBV5-1 TRBD2 TRBJ2-1
CASSVEGQGEKLFF TGTGCCAGCAGCGTAGAGGGACAAGGCGAAAAACTGTTTTTT NA TRBV9 NA TRBJ1-4
CASSLTLNNEQFF TGTGCCAGCAGCTTAACACTGAACAATGAGCAGTTCTTC NA TRBV7-3 NA TRBJ2-1
CASSESAAENEKLFF TGTGCCAGCAGTGAATCGGCCGCAGAAAATGAAAAACTGTTTTTT NA TRBV2 NA TRBJ1-4
CASSLSPGYGYTF TGTGCCAGCAGCTTGTCCCCTGGATACGGCTACACCTTC NA TRBV5-4 NA TRBJ1-2
CASSQAYGGSYEQYF TGTGCCAGCAGCCAAGCATACGGGGGCTCCTACGAGCAGTACTTC NA TRBV14 NA TRBJ2-7
CASSVGGQNTEAFF TGTGCCAGCAGCGTAGGAGGGCAGAACACTGAAGCTTTCTTT few TRBV9 NA TRBJ1-1
CASSRDRGTYEQYF TGTGCCAGCTCCCGGGACAGGGGAACCTACGAGCAGTACTTC NA TRBV6-1 TRBD1 TRBJ2-7
CASSLVQGANTEAFF TGTGCCAGCAGCTTAGTCCAGGGAGCGAACACTGAAGCTTTCTTT NA TRBV7-9 NA TRBJ1-1
CASSLKGAGKLFF TGTGCCAGCAGCCTGAAGGGTGCTGGAAAACTGTTTTTT NA TRBV28 NA TRBJ1-4
CASSLEPTNNQPQHF TGTGCCAGCAGCTTGGAACCCACCAACAATCAGCCCCAGCATTTT NA TRBV5-4 NA TRBJ1-5
CAWSVGRATGELFF TGTGCCTGGAGTGTAGGCAGGGCCACCGGGGAGCTGTTTTTT once TRBV30 NA TRBJ2-2
CASSLNTGELFF TGTGCCAGCAGCTTGAACACCGGGGAGCTGTTTTTT NA TRBV7-3 NA TRBJ2-2
CASRKMRVFNQPQHF TGTGCCAGTAGGAAAATGAGGGTTTTCAATCAGCCCCAGCATTTT once TRBV19 NA TRBJ1-5
CASSQGTGGFQPQHF TGTGCCAGCAGCCAAGGGACAGGGGGGTTTCAGCCCCAGCATTTT NA TRBV27 TRBD1 TRBJ1-5
CASSEAHGFNEQYF TGTGCCAGCAGTGAAGCGCACGGTTTCAACGAGCAGTACTTC NA TRBV6-1 NA TRBJ2-7
CASSPSGGAIDTQYF TGTGCCAGCTCACCTAGCGGGGGGGCCATAGATACGCAGTATTTT NA TRBV18 TRBD2 TRBJ2-3
CASSDGGAGYGYTF TGTGCCAGCAGTGATGGCGGGGCCGGCTATGGCTACACCTTC once TRBV6-1 NA TRBJ1-2
CASRVAGMNTEAFF TGTGCCAGCAGGGTAGCAGGAATGAACACTGAAGCTTTCTTT few TRBV5-4 NA TRBJ1-1
CASSPPDTYNEQFF TGTGCCAGCTCACCACCGGACACCTACAATGAGCAGTTCTTC NA TRBV18 NA TRBJ2-1
CAISWETGELFF TGTGCCATCTCGTGGGAGACCGGGGAGCTGTTTTTT NA TRBV10-3 NA TRBJ2-2
CATSRGSGDTQYF TGTGCCACCAGCAGAGGTAGCGGAGATACGCAGTATTTT NA TRBV15 NA TRBJ2-3
CASSSTGGDYGYTF TGCGCCAGCAGCTCCACGGGGGGGGACTATGGCTACACCTTC NA TRBV5-1 NA TRBJ1-2
CASSYPQGISGNTIYF TGTGCCAGCAGTTACCCACAGGGGATCTCTGGAAACACCATATATTTT NA TRBV6-6 TRBD1 TRBJ1-3
CASSIRVGSNQPQHF TGTGCCAGTAGTATCCGGGTCGGGAGCAATCAGCCCCAGCATTTT NA TRBV19 NA TRBJ1-5
CASSEIGTPMGNEQYF TGTGCCAGCAGTGAAATTGGGACCCCGATGGGGAACGAGCAGTACTTC NA TRBV2 NA TRBJ2-7
CASSSLAGVRNEQFF TGTGCCAGCAGCTCCTTAGCGGGCGTCCGCAATGAGCAGTTCTTC once TRBV7-6 TRBD2 TRBJ2-1
CATSGGGAETQYF TGTGCCACCAGTGGCGGGGGGGCTGAGACCCAGTACTTC NA TRBV19 TRBD2 TRBJ2-5
CASSPAGTSGRALDTQYF TGTGCCAGCAGCCCGGCGGGTACTAGCGGGAGGGCCCTAGATACGCAGTATTTT NA TRBV5-4 TRBD2 TRBJ2-3
CASSLVGYEQYF TGTGCCAGCAGCTTAGTCGGGTACGAGCAGTACTTC few TRBV7-2 NA TRBJ2-7
CASSLDRNYEQYF TGTGCCAGCAGCTTGGACAGGAACTACGAGCAGTACTTC NA TRBV7-2 TRBD1 TRBJ2-7
CASSETNDNEQFF TGTGCCAGCAGCGAGACTAACGACAATGAGCAGTTCTTC NA TRBV9 NA TRBJ2-1
CASSQDREGEKLFF TGTGCCAGCAGCCAAGACAGGGAGGGTGAAAAACTGTTTTTT NA TRBV7-2 TRBD1 TRBJ1-4
CASKTPPGANTGELFF TGTGCCAGTAAAACCCCTCCAGGGGCGAACACCGGGGAGCTGTTTTTT NA TRBV19 NA TRBJ2-2
CASTPTGSADTQYF TGTGCCAGCACCCCAACAGGGTCCGCAGATACGCAGTATTTT NA TRBV11-2 NA TRBJ2-3
CASSQAPDRAQDTQYF TGCGCCAGCAGCCAAGCCCCAGACAGGGCACAAGATACGCAGTATTTT NA TRBV4-1 TRBD1 TRBJ2-3
CASSIERPGLAYLDTQYF TGTGCCAGTAGTATAGAAAGGCCCGGACTAGCGTACCTAGATACGCAGTATTTT NA TRBV19 TRBD2 TRBJ2-3
CASSEGQGGQPQHF TGTGCCAGCAGCGAGGGACAGGGAGGTCAGCCCCAGCATTTT NA TRBV9 TRBD1 TRBJ1-5
CAWSPERYRVSGNTIYF TGTGCCTGGAGTCCTGAGCGGTACAGGGTCTCTGGAAACACCATATATTTT NA TRBV30 NA TRBJ1-3
CASSFIRGSNYEQYF TGTGCCAGCAGCTTTATCAGGGGATCGAACTACGAGCAGTACTTC NA TRBV7-2 NA TRBJ2-7
CASKTEDRGGRGYTF TGTGCCAGCAAAACAGAGGACAGGGGAGGGAGGGGCTACACCTTC NA TRBV5-5 TRBD1 TRBJ1-2
CASSLQGPYEQYF TGTGCCAGCAGCTTGCAGGGTCCCTACGAGCAGTACTTC NA TRBV5-6 NA TRBJ2-7